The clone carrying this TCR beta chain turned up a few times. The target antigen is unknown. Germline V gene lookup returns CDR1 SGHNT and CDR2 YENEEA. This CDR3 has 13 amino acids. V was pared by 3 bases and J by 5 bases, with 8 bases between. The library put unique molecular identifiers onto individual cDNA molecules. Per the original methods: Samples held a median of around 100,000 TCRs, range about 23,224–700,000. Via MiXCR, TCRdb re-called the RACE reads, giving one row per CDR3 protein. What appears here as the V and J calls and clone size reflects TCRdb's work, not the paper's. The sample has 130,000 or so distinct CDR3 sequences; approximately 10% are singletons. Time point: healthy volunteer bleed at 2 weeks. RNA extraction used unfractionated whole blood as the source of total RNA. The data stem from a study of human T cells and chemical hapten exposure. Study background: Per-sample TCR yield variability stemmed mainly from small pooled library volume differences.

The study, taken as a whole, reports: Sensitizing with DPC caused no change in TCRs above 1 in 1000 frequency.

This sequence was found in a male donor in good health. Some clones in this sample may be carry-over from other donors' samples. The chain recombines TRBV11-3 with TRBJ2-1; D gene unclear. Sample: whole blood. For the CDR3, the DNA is TGTGCCAGCAGCTTCAGACCAGACAATGAGCAGTTCTTC. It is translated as CASSFRPDNEQFF.